One sample yielded the 10 T cell receptor beta chains listed below, sequenced in a study of cytotoxic CD8 clonotypes in ibrutinib-treated CLL. The protocol was immunoSEQ multiplex PCR, while the TCRdb copy is restricted to in-frame clones and leaves out a portion. In the table there are about 130,000 clones, approximately 83% of which are singletons. This sample comprised PBMCs, obtained after 24 months of ibrutinib treatment. The origin of the receptors is a human donor with chronic lymphocytic leukemia.

The rearrangement links TRBV28 to TRBJ2-3; D gene ambiguous. This CDR3 region has 13 residues. V was cut by 5 bases and J by 4 bases, with 10 bases left in between. CDR1 is MDHEN and CDR2 is SYDVKM in the germline V gene. The chain's CDR3 is CASSPPWADTQYF. Here the CDR3 DNA reads TGTGCCAGCAGTCCCCCGTGGGCAGATACGCAGTATTTT.

The V gene is TRBV7-2, the J gene TRBJ1-2; TRBD1 matches 9 bases. The V segment lost 5 bases and the J segment 2 bases; nucleotides outside the gene matches: 9. The CDR3 has 16 residues. Germline loops: CDR1 SGHTA, CDR2 FQGNSA. CDR3 residues: CASSITGGAANYGYTF. CDR3 nucleotide sequence: TGTGCCAGCAGCATTACAGGGGGCGCTGCGAACTATGGCTACACCTTC.

The chain is built from TRBV2 and TRBJ1-1; D not certain. CDR3 length equals 14 residues. The V end lost 6 bases, the J end lost 0 bases, and 11 bases lay between the germline ends. Per the germline V gene, CDR1 is SNHLY and CDR2 is FYNNEI. CDR3 residues: CASRFQPMNTEAFF. The DNA for the CDR3 is TGTGCCAGCAGGTTCCAGCCTATGAACACTGAAGCTTTCTTT.

The CDR3 DNA follows: TGTGCCAGCAGCTTAGTGAGGGCAGGATACGGTAAAGAGACCCAGTACTTC. Encoded protein: CASSLVRAGYGKETQYF. This chain connects TRBV7-2 to TRBJ2-5; D is perhaps TRBD2 (5 bases). The V end was cut by 1 base, the J end by 3 bases, with 18 bases between. CDR3 length: 17 residues. CDR1 and CDR2 (germline): SGHTA, FQGNSA. Filled out from reference TRBV7-2 and TRBJ2-5, the complete variable domain reads GAGVSQSPSNKVTEKGKDVELRCDPISGHTALYWYRQSLGQGLEFLIYFQGNSAPDKSGLPSDRFSAERTGGSVSTLTIQRTQQEDSAVYLCASSLVRAGYGKETQYFGPGTRLLVL.

The V and J genes are TRBV6-5 and TRBJ1-1; D call uncertain. Germline assignment: CDR1 MNHEY and CDR2 SVGAGI. V shed 0 bases and J shed 1 base, with 6 bases lying between them. The CDR3 extends over 14 amino acids. In DNA form, the CDR3 reads TGTGCCAGCAGTTACTCTAAATGGAACACTGAAGCTTTCTTT. Translated, it gives CASSYSKWNTEAFF.

This chain links TRBV2 with TRBJ1-1; D is perhaps TRBD1 (6 bases). The V and J ends lost 2 bases and 4 bases respectively, with 14 bases between them. Germline V gene data show CDR1 as SNHLY and CDR2 as FYNNEI. The CDR3 covers 15 residues. Here the CDR3 DNA reads TGTGCCAGCAGTGAAACGAGGGGGGTAGGCACTGAAGCTTTCTTT. This codes for CASSETRGVGTEAFF.

V gene TRBV5-3 combines with J gene TRBJ2-1, with D possibly being TRBD2 (5 bases). TRBV5-3 is filed as an ORF, its function uncertain. The V end was cut by 0 bases, the J end by 1 base, with 17 bases between. The CDR3 contains 18 residues. As DNA, the CDR3 is TGTGCCAGAAGCTTGGGTAGCGTGGGTACCCGATCCTACAATGAGCAGTTCTTC. The encoded protein is CARSLGSVGTRSYNEQFF.

This clone has just a few counts. This chain connects TRBV7-2 to TRBJ2-3; possible D gene TRBD2, 6 bases. CDR1 SGHTA and CDR2 FQGNSA come from the germline V gene. The CDR3 is 15 residues long. V lost 0 bases and J lost 4, with 11 bases in between. CDR3 nucleotide sequence: TGTGCCAGCAGCTTAGCGGGAGGCGGGGCAGATACGCAGTATTTT. Encoded protein: CASSLAGGGADTQYF.

This chain uses TRBV5-1 with TRBJ1-1; a possible D gene is TRBD1 (6 bases). Germline loops: CDR1 SGHRS, CDR2 YFSETQ. The CDR3 is made up of 13 amino acids. The V gene lost 2 bases and the J gene lost 5 bases, with 10 bases spanning the gap. CDR3 sequence reads: CASSLDQGTEAFF. CDR3 in DNA: TGCGCCAGCAGCTTAGATCAGGGGACTGAAGCTTTCTTT.

V usage is TRBV6-5 and J usage is TRBJ2-7; D could derive from TRBD1 or TRBD2 (5 bases each). Trimming cost V 6 bases and J 0 bases, with 12 bases left between them. Germline CDR1 reads MNHEY; CDR2 reads SVGAGI. The CDR3 extends over 14 amino acids. CDR3 sequence reads: CASRPGRNSYEQYF. CDR3 coding DNA: TGTGCCAGCAGACCGGGACGCAACTCCTACGAGCAGTACTTC.